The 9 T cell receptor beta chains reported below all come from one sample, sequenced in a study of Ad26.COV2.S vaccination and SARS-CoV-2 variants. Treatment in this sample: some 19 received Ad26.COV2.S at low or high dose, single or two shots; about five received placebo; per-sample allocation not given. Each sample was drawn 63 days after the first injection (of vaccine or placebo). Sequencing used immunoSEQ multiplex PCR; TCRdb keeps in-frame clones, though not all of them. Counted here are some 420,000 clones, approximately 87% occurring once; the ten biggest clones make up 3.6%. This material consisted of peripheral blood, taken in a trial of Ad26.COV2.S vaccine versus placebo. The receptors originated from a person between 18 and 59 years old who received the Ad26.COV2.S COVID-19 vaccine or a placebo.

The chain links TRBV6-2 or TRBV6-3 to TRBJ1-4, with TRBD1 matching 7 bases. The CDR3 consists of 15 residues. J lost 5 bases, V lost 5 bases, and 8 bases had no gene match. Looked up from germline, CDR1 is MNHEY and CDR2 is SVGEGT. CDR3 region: CASSPRGTENEKLFF. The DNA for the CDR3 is TGTGCCAGCAGTCCCCGCGGGACAGAAAATGAAAAACTGTTTTTT.

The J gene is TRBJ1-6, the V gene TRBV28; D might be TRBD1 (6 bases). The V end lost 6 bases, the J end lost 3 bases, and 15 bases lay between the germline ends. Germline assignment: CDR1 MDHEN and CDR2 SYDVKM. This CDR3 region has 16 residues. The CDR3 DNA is TGTGCCAGCAGGGATAGGGGGAGGGACTATAATTCACCCCTCCACTTT. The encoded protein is CASRDRGRDYNSPLHF.

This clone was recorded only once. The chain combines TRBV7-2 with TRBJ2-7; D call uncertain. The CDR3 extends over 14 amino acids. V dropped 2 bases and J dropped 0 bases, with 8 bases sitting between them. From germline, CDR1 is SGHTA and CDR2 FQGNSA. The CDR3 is CASSLTADSYEQYF. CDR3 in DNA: TGTGCCAGCAGCTTAACTGCAGACTCCTACGAGCAGTACTTC.

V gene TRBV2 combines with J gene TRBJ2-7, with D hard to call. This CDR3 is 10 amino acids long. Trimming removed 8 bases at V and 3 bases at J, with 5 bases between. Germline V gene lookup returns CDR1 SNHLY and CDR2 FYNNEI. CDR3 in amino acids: CASGNYEQYF. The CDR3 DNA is TGTGCCAGCGGAAACTACGAGCAGTACTTC.

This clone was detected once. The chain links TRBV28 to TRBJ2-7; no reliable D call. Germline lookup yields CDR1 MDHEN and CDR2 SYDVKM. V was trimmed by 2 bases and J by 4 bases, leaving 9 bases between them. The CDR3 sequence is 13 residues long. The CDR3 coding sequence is TGTGCCAGCAGTTTACCGACATCTTACGAGCAGTACTTC. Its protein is CASSLPTSYEQYF.

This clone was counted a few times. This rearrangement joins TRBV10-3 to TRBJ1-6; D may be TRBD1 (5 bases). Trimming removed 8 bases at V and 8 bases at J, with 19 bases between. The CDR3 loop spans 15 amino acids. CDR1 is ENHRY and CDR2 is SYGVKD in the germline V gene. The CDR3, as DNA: TGTGCCATCGGAAATGGAGACAGTGTTGATTCACCCCTCCACTTT. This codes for CAIGNGDSVDSPLHF.

The CDR3 sequence: CASSRTGGWGQYF. The CDR3 bases are TGTGCCAGCAGTAGGACAGGAGGCTGGGGGCAGTACTTC. The chain uses TRBV28 and TRBJ2-7; 7 bases fit TRBD1. The CDR3 sequence is 13 residues long. With V trimmed by 5 bases and J by 9 bases, 10 bases remained unmatched. The germline V gene encodes CDR1 MDHEN and CDR2 SYDVKM.

The CDR3 nucleotides read TGTGCCAGCAGTGAACCGGGCAGCCCGAGTACTTTTACTGAAGCTTTCTTT. This codes for CASSEPGSPSTFTEAFF. V gene TRBV2 combines with J gene TRBJ1-1; D gene unclear. With 2 bases removed from V and 5 bases from J, the gap between germline ends came to 21 bases. Germline CDR1 and CDR2: SNHLY and FYNNEI. The CDR3 contains 17 residues.

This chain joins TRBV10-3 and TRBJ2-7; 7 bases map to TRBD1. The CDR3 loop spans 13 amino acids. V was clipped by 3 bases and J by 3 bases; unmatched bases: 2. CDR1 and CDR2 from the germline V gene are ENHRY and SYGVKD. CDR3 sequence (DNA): TGTGCCATCAGTGACGGGACAGACTACGAGCAGTACTTC. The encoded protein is CAISDGTDYEQYF.